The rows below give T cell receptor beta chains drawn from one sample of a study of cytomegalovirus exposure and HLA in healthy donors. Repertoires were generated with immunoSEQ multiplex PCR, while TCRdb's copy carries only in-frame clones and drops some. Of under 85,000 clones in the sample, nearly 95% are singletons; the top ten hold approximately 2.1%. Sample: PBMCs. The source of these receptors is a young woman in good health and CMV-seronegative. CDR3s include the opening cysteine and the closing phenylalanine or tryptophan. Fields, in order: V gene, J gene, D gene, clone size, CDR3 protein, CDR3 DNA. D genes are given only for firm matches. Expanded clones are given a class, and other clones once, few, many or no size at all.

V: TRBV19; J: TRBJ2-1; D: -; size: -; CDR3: CASSPRLNEQFF; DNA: TGTGCCAGTAGTCCCCGTCTCAATGAGCAGTTCTTC
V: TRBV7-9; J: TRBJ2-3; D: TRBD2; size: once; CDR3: CASSLSGSRTDTQYF; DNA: TGTGCCAGCAGCCTTAGCGGGAGTCGCACAGATACGCAGTATTTT
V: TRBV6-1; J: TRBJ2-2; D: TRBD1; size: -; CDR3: CASRETGGGPGELFF; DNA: TGTGCCAGCAGGGAGACAGGGGGTGGCCCCGGGGAGCTGTTTTTT
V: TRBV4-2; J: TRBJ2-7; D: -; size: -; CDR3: CASSQATWGDYEQYF; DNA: TGTGCCAGCAGCCAAGCCACGTGGGGAGACTACGAGCAGTACTTC
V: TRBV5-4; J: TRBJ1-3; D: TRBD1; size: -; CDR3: CASSSVGNRGPGNTIYF; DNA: TGTGCCAGCAGCTCGGTGGGTAACAGGGGGCCTGGAAACACCATATATTTT
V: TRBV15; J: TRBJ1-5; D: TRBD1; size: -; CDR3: CATSRDRGSNQPQHF; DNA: TGTGCCACCAGCAGAGACAGGGGGAGCAATCAGCCCCAGCATTTT
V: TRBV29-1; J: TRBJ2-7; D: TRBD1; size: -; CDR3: CSVFRDRAFYF; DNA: TGCAGCGTTTTCCGGGACAGGGCGTTCTACTTC
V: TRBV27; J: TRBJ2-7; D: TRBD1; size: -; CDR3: CASSSGQGASYEQYF; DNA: TGTGCCAGCAGTTCCGGACAGGGTGCCTCCTACGAGCAGTACTTC
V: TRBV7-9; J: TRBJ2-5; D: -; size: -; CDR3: CASSLDSKETQYF; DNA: TGTGCCAGCAGCTTAGACAGCAAAGAGACCCAGTACTTC
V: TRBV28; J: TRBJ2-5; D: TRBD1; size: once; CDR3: CASSFPGQGVRTETQYF; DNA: TGTGCCAGCAGTTTCCCCGGACAGGGGGTGCGTACAGAGACCCAGTACTTC
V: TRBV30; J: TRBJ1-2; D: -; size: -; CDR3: CAWIDLDWSGYTF; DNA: TGTGCCTGGATAGATCTGGATTGGAGTGGCTACACCTTC
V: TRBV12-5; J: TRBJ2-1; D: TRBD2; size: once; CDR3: CASGLGSGSRYNEQFF; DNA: TGTGCTAGTGGTTTGGGAAGCGGGAGTCGGTACAATGAGCAGTTCTTC
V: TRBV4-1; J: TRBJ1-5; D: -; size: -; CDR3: CASSGDRNQPQHF; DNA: TGCGCCAGCAGCGGTGACAGGAATCAGCCCCAGCATTTT
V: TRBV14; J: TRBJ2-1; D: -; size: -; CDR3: CASSQDLGTGKQFF; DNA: TGTGCCAGCAGCCAAGATTTGGGCACTGGTAAGCAGTTCTTC
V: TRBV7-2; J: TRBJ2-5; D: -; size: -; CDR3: CASSFSRGGPQYF; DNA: TGTGCCAGCAGCTTTAGCAGGGGTGGGCCCCAGTACTTC
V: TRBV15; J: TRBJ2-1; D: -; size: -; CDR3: CATRGPAGGDNEQFF; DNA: TGTGCCACCAGGGGCCCGGCGGGCGGGGACAATGAGCAGTTCTTC
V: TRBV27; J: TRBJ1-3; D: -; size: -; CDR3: CASRGGHSGNTIYF; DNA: TGTGCCAGCAGGGGAGGACACTCTGGAAACACCATATATTTT
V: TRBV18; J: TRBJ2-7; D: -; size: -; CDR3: CASSPPSSYEQYF; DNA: TGTGCCAGCTCACCACCCAGCTCCTACGAGCAGTACTTC
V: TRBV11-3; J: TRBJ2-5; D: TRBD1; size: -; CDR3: CASSFFRGIETQYF; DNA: TGTGCCAGCAGCTTCTTCAGGGGGATAGAGACCCAGTACTTC
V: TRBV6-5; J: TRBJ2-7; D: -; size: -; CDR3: CASSYSTGGYEQYF; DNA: TGTGCCAGCAGTTACTCGACCGGGGGCTACGAGCAGTACTTC
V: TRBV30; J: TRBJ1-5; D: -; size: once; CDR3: CAWNRGRNQPQHF; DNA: TGTGCCTGGAACCGAGGCCGCAATCAGCCCCAGCATTTT
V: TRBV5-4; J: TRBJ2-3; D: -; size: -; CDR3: CASSQSGQTDTQYF; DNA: TGTGCCAGCAGCCAGAGCGGGCAAACAGATACGCAGTATTTT
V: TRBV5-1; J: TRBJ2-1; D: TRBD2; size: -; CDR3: CASSLFISEGLADIYNEQFF; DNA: TGCGCCAGCAGCTTGTTTATAAGTGAGGGACTAGCGGATATCTACAATGAGCAGTTCTTC
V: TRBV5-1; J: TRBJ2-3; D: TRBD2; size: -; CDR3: CASSIALGGSPIDTQYF; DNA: TGCGCCAGCTCCATTGCCCTAGGCGGGAGTCCAATAGATACGCAGTATTTT
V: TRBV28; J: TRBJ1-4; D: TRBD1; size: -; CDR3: CASKQGQAYEKLFF; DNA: TGTGCCAGCAAACAGGGACAGGCATACGAAAAACTGTTTTTT
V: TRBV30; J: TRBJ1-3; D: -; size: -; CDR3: CAWSGHLTSGNTIYF; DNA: TGTGCCTGGAGTGGGCACCTTACCTCTGGAAACACCATATATTTT
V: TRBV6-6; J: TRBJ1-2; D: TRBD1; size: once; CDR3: CASSYSPDRGTGYTF; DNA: TGTGCCAGCAGTTACTCACCGGACAGGGGCACTGGCTACACCTTC
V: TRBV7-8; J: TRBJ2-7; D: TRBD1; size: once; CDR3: CASSRRDSSYEQYF; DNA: TGTGCCAGCAGCCGACGGGACAGCTCCTACGAGCAGTACTTC
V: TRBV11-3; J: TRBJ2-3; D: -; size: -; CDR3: CASSLGGQWTDTQYF; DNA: TGTGCCAGCAGCTTAGGGGGCCAGTGGACAGATACGCAGTATTTT
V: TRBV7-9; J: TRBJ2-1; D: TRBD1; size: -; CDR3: CASSLGTGGFYNEQFF; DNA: TGTGCCAGCAGCTTAGGGACAGGGGGTTTTTACAATGAGCAGTTCTTC
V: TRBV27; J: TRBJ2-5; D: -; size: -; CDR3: CASSLTGYQETQYF; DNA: TGTGCCAGCAGTTTAACCGGGTACCAAGAGACCCAGTACTTC
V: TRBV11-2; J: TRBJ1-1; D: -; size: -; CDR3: CASSSQGRFGTEAFF; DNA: TGTGCCAGCAGCTCCCAGGGTCGATTCGGCACTGAAGCTTTCTTT
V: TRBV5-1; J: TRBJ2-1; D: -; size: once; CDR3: CASSMRPGDSAYNEQFF; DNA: TGCGCCAGCAGCATGAGACCGGGAGACAGCGCCTACAATGAGCAGTTCTTC
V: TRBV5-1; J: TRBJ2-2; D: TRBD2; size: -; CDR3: CASSLLAGETGELFF; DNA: TGCGCCAGCAGCTTGCTAGCGGGAGAGACCGGGGAGCTGTTTTTT
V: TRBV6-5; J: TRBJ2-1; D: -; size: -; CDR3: CASSRMDSPNEQFF; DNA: TGTGCCAGCAGTCGAATGGACAGCCCTAATGAGCAGTTCTTC